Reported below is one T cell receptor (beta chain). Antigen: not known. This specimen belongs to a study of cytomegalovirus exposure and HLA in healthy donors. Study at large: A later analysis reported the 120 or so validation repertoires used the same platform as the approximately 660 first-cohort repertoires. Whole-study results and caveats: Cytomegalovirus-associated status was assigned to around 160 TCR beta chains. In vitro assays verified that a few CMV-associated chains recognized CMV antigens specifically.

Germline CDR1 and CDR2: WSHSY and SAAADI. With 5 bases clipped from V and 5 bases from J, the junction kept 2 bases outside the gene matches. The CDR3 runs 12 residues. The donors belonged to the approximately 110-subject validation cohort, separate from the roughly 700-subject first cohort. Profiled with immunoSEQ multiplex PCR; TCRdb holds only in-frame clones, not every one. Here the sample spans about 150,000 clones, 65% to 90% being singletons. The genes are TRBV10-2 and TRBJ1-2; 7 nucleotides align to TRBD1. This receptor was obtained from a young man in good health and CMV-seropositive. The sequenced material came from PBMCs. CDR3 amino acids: CASSPGGYGYTF. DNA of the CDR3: TGCGCCAGCAGTCCAGGGGGGTATGGCTACACCTTC.